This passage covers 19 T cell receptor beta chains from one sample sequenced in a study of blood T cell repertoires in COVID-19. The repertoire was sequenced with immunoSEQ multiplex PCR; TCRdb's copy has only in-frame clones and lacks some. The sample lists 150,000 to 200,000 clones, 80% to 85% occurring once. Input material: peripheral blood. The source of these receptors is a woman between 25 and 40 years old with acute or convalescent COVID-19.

The CDR3 DNA sequence: TGTGCCAGCAGTGAAGCATCGGGGTTCAGCAATCAGCCCCAGCATTTT. Encoded protein: CASSEASGFSNQPQHF. V gene TRBV6-1 combines with J gene TRBJ1-5, with unresolved D. CDR1 and CDR2 from the germline V gene are MNHNS and SASEGT. CDR3 length equals 16 residues. V was cut by 0 bases and J by 1 base, with 10 bases left in between.

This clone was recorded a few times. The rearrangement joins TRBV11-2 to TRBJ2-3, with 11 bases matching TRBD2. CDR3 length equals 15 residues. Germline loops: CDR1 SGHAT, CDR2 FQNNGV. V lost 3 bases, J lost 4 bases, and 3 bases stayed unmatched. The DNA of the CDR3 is TGTGCCAGCAGCTTTAGCGGGGGGGCTCCAGATACGCAGTATTTT. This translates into CASSFSGGAPDTQYF.

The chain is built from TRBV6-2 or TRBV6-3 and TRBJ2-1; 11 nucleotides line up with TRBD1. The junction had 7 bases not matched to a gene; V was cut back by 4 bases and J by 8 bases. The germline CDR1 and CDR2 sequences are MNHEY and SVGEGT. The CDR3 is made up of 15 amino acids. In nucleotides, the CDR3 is TGTGCCAGCAGTTTAAGGGGGGACAGGGGGTATGAGCAGTTCTTC. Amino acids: CASSLRGDRGYEQFF.

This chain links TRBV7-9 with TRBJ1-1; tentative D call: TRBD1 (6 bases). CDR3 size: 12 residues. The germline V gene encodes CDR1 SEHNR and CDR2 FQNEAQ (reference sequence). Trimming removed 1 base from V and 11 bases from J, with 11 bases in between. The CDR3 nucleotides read TGTGCCAGCAGCTTAGGGACAGTGGGCGCTTTCTTT. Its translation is CASSLGTVGAFF.

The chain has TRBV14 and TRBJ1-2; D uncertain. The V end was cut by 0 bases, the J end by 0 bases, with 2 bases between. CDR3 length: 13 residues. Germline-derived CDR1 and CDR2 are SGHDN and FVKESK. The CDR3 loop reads CASSQDANYGYTF. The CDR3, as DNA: TGTGCCAGCAGCCAAGACGCTAACTATGGCTACACCTTC.

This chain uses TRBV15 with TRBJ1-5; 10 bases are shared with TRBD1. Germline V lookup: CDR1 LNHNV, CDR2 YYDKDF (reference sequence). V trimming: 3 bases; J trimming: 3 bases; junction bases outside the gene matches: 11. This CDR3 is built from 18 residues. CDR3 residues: CATSRDFATGGPNQPQHF. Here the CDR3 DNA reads TGTGCCACCAGCAGGGACTTCGCGACAGGGGGCCCCAATCAGCCCCAGCATTTT.

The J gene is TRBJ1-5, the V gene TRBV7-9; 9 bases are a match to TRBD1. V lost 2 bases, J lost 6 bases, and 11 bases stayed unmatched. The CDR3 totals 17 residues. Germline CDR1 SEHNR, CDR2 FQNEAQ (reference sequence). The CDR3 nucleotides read TGTGCCAGCAGCTTAAGCACGGGGACAGGGACAGCTCAGCCCCAGCATTTT. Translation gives CASSLSTGTGTAQPQHF.

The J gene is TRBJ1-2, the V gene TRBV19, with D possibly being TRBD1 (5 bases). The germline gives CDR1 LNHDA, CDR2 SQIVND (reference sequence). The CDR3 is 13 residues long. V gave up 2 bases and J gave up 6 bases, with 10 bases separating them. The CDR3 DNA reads TGTGCCAGTAGTATACAGGGTCGAGATGGCTACACCTTC. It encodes CASSIQGRDGYTF.

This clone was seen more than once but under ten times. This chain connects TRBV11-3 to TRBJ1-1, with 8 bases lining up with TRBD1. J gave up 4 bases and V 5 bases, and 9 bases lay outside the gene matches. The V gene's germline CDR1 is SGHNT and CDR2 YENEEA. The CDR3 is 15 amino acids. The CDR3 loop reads CASSPGQGRGTEAFF. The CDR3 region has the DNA TGTGCCAGCAGCCCAGGACAGGGTCGTGGCACTGAAGCTTTCTTT.

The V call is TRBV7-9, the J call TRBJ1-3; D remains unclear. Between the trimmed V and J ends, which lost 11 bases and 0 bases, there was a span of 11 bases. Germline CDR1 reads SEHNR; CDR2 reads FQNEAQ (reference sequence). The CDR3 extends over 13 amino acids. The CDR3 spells CAGERGSGNTIYF. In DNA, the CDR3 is TGTGCCGGGGAGCGTGGCTCTGGAAACACCATATATTTT.

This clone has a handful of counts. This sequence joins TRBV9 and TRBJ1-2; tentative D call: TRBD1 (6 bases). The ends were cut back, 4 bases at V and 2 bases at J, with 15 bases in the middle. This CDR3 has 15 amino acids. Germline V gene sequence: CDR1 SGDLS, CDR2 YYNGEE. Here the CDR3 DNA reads TGTGCCAGCAGCCCCACTCTTACAGGGAACTATGGCTACACCTTC. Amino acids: CASSPTLTGNYGYTF.

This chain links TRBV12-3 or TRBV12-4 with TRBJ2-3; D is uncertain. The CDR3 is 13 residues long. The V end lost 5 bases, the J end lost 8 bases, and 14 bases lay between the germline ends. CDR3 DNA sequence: TGTGCCAGCAGTCCGAGTTGGGCAGGTACGCAGTATTTT. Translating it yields CASSPSWAGTQYF.

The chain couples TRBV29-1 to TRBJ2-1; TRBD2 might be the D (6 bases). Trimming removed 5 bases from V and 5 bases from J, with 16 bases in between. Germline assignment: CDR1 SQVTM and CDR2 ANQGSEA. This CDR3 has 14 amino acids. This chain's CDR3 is CSVSSGTRDNEQFF. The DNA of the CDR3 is TGCAGCGTTTCATCCGGGACTCGCGACAATGAGCAGTTCTTC.

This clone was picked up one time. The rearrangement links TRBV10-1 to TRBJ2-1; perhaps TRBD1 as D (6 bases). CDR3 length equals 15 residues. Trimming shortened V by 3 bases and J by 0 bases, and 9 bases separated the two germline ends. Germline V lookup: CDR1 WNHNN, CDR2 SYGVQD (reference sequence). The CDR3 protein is CASSDPRGSYNEQFF. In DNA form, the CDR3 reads TGCGCCAGCAGTGACCCCAGGGGCTCCTACAATGAGCAGTTCTTC.

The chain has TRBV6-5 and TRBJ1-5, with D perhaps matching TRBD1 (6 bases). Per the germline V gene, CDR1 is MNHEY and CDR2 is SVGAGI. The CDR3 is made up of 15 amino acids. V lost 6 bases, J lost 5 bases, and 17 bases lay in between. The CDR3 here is CASSDGGGGYQPQHF. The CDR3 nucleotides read TGTGCCAGCAGCGATGGGGGGGGCGGTTATCAGCCCCAGCATTTT.

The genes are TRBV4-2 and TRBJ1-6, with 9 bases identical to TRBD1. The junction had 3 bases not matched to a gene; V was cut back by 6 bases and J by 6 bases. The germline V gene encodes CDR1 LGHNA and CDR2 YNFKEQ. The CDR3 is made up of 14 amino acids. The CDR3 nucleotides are TGTGCCAGCAGACCGACAGGGGGTAATTCACCCCTCCACTTT. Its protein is CASRPTGGNSPLHF.

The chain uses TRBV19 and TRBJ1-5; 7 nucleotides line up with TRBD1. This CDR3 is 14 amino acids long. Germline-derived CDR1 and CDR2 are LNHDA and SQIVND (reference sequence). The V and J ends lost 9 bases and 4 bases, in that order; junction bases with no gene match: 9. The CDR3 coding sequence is TGTGCCAGCCGGGACAGTGGGTCTAATCAGCCCCAGCATTTT. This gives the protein CASRDSGSNQPQHF.

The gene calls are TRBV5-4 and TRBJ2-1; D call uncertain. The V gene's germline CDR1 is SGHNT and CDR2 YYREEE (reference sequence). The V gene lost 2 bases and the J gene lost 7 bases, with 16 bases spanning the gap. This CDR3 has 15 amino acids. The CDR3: CASSFPAASANEQFF. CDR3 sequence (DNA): TGTGCCAGCAGCTTCCCGGCGGCTTCAGCAAATGAGCAGTTCTTC.

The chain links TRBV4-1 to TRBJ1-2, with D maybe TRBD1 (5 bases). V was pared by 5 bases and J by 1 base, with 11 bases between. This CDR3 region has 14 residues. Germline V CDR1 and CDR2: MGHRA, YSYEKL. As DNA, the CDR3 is TGCGCCAGCAGCTTAGACAGTGGTAACTATGGCTACACCTTC. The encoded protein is CASSLDSGNYGYTF.